Below, 23 T cell receptor beta chains from the same sample are listed, as sequenced in a study of neurological immune-mediated disorders. TCRdb re-derived calls from the 5' RACE reads in MiXCR, one entry per CDR3 protein. Seen here are approximately 30,000 distinct CDR3 sequences, under 5% observed once, and the top ten hold around a quarter. The sequencing sample was made of CD4+ T cells from blood. Source of these receptors: a woman aged 40 to 49 in good health.

This clonotype appeared many times. The chain uses TRBV5-1 and TRBJ2-2; a weak D match, TRBD2 (5 bases). CDR3 size: 16 residues. The germline V gene has CDR1 SGHRS and CDR2 YFSETQ. Trimming shortened V by 4 bases and J by 5 bases, and 18 bases separated the two germline ends. The CDR3 DNA is TGCGCCAGCAGCCCCGGGCCCCGGACGGGAACCGGGGAGCTGTTTTTT. Its protein is CASSPGPRTGTGELFF.

The table lists this clonotype with many counts. V usage is TRBV6-5 and J usage is TRBJ1-2, with D hard to call. V lost 0 bases, J lost 2 bases, and 16 bases lay in between. The CDR3 spans 17 residues. CDR1 is MNHEY, CDR2 SVGAGI, per germline. The chain's CDR3 is CASSYSISSLGNYGYTF. The DNA of the CDR3 is TGTGCCAGCAGTTACTCGATTTCCTCTTTGGGAAACTATGGCTACACCTTC.

There are many counts of this clonotype. CDR3 amino acids: CASSEHKWGSSNQPQHF. The CDR3 nucleotides read TGTGCCAGCAGTGAACACAAATGGGGGTCTAGCAATCAGCCCCAGCATTTT. The genes are TRBV6-1 and TRBJ1-5, with a tentative D call TRBD1 (5 bases). The CDR3 loop spans 17 amino acids. Germline CDR1 and CDR2: MNHNS and SASEGT. V was cut by 2 bases and J by 0 bases, with 14 bases left in between.

Ten or more counts support this clonotype. The rearrangement joins TRBV28 to TRBJ2-7, with 16 bases matching TRBD2. The V gene end was trimmed by 0 bases and the J gene end by 13 bases; junction bases not matched to a gene: 9. Germline V lookup: CDR1 MDHEN, CDR2 SYDVKM. CDR3 length equals 16 residues. This chain's CDR3 is CASSLWAGTSGRAAYF. In DNA, the CDR3 is TGTGCCAGCAGTTTATGGGCCGGGACTAGCGGGAGGGCCGCTTACTTC.

The sample holds many counts of this clonotype. The chain uses TRBV4-2 and TRBJ2-5; D is tentatively TRBD1 or TRBD2 (6 bases each). The CDR3 has 14 amino acids. Trimming removed 3 bases from V and 2 bases from J, with 10 bases in between. The germline V gene has CDR1 LGHNA and CDR2 YNFKEQ. The CDR3 coding sequence is TGTGCCAGCAGCCAGGGGGCGGGACAAGAGACCCAGTACTTC. It specifies CASSQGAGQETQYF.

This clonotype was observed at least ten times. The chain recombines TRBV6-5 with TRBJ2-3; TRBD2 matches 10 bases. The CDR3 contains 15 residues. CDR1 MNHEY and CDR2 SVGAGI come from the germline V gene. The ends lost 6 bases at V and 2 bases at J; junction bases unmatched: 5. This CDR3 is CASSPGLANTDTQYF. CDR3 nucleotide sequence: TGTGCCAGCAGCCCGGGACTAGCGAACACAGATACGCAGTATTTT.

This clonotype was picked up many times. This chain connects TRBV18 to TRBJ2-7; D is perhaps TRBD2 (6 bases). Trimming took 3 bases from V and 2 from J, leaving 11 bases between them. The CDR3 is made up of 14 amino acids. The germline CDR1 and CDR2 sequences are KGHSH and LQKENI. The CDR3 sequence: CASSPRDGPYEQYF. The CDR3 region has the DNA TGTGCCAGCTCACCGCGGGACGGCCCCTACGAGCAGTACTTC.

This clonotype was counted many times. The chain has TRBV7-9 and TRBJ1-3; no definite D call. This CDR3 region has 16 residues. CDR1 is SEHNR, CDR2 FQNEAQ, per germline (reference sequence). Trimming took 5 bases from V and 4 from J, leaving 18 bases between them. Written as DNA, the CDR3 is TGTGCCAGCAGCCCTAGTGCGGGGAAAGCCGGAAACACCATATATTTT. Translation: CASSPSAGKAGNTIYF.

This clonotype showed up many times. The J gene is TRBJ2-7, the V gene TRBV18; 9 bases map to TRBD1. The length of the CDR3 is 16 residues. J gave up 4 bases and V 1 base, and 8 bases lay outside the gene matches. Germline V gene lookup returns CDR1 KGHSH and CDR2 LQKENI. DNA of the CDR3: TGTGCCAGCTCACCACAAGGGGGGACAGGGTTTTACGAGCAGTACTTC. Amino acid sequence: CASSPQGGTGFYEQYF.

This clonotype was counted at least ten times. The J gene is TRBJ2-7, the V gene TRBV20-1, with D perhaps TRBD2 (7 bases). Trimming cost V 2 bases and J 3 bases, with 17 bases left between them. Germline CDR1 and CDR2: DFQATT and SNEGSKA (reference sequence). The CDR3 extends over 15 amino acids. The CDR3 region is CSARPWEGRGYEQYF. The CDR3 nucleotides are TGCAGTGCTAGACCCTGGGAGGGCAGGGGCTACGAGCAGTACTTC.

This clonotype appeared many times. V usage is TRBV20-1 and J usage is TRBJ1-1; perhaps TRBD1 as D (5 bases). V shed 1 base and J shed 0 bases, with 15 bases lying between them. This CDR3 spans 16 amino acids. CDR1 is DFQATT and CDR2 is SNEGSKA in the germline V gene (reference sequence). CDR3 sequence reads: CSARVPGPGLNTEAFF. As DNA, the CDR3 is TGCAGTGCTAGAGTCCCGGGGCCCGGTTTGAACACTGAAGCTTTCTTT.

The sample holds many counts of this clonotype. This chain links TRBV4-1 with TRBJ2-5; 7 bases line up with TRBD2. Germline lookup yields CDR1 MGHRA and CDR2 YSYEKL. Trimming cost V 3 bases and J 10 bases; bases outside gene matches: 2. The CDR3 runs to 11 residues. In DNA form, the CDR3 reads TGCGCCAGCAGCCATGGGAGGGGCCAGTACTTC. As protein: CASSHGRGQYF.

This clonotype has at least ten counts. This sequence joins TRBV18 and TRBJ1-2, with unresolved D. V lost 4 bases, J lost 7 bases, and 19 bases lay in between. CDR1 KGHSH and CDR2 LQKENI come from the germline V gene. The CDR3 sequence is 15 residues long. This chain's CDR3 is CASSRLQSDTGGYTF. DNA for the CDR3: TGTGCCAGCTCACGTCTACAGTCGGATACTGGTGGCTACACCTTC.

This clonotype was seen at least ten times. The rearrangement joins TRBV7-9 to TRBJ2-5; 11 positions match TRBD2. The V and J ends lost 4 bases and 1 base, in that order; junction bases with no gene match: 2. The CDR3 length is 15 residues. Germline-derived CDR1 and CDR2 are SEHNR and FQNEAQ (reference sequence). The CDR3 reads CASSWGTSGQETQYF. CDR3 in DNA: TGTGCCAGCAGCTGGGGGACTAGCGGCCAAGAGACCCAGTACTTC.

This clonotype was counted at least ten times. The V and J genes are TRBV10-2 and TRBJ1-2, with D perhaps matching TRBD1 (5 bases). There are 12 residues in the CDR3. V lost 6 bases, J lost 3 bases, and 8 bases lay in between. Germline CDR1 is WSHSY and CDR2 is SAAADI. The CDR3: CASSRDDYGYTF. In nucleotides, the CDR3 is TGCGCCAGCAGCCGGGACGACTATGGCTACACCTTC.

This clonotype has at least ten counts. This chain joins TRBV2 and TRBJ2-1; 11 positions match TRBD2. V trimming: 5 bases; J trimming: 9 bases; junction bases outside the gene matches: 12. CDR1 and CDR2 from the germline V gene are SNHLY and FYNNEI. This CDR3 has 16 residues. Here the CDR3 DNA reads TGTGCCAGCAGTAATAGCGGGAGGGGGGGGGCTTCTGAGCAGTTCTTC. It specifies CASSNSGRGGASEQFF.

This clonotype was counted many times. The chain recombines TRBV6-5 with TRBJ2-1; 14 nucleotides align to TRBD2. CDR3 size: 18 residues. V dropped 6 bases and J dropped 4; count of bases not matched to a gene: 11. The germline gives CDR1 MNHEY, CDR2 SVGAGI. Here the CDR3 reads CASRAGTSGGNPYNEQFF. The CDR3 DNA reads TGTGCCAGCAGAGCCGGGACTAGCGGGGGCAATCCATACAATGAGCAGTTCTTC.

Many counts were recorded for this clonotype. The rearrangement uses TRBV25-1 and TRBJ2-1, with D unclear. The CDR3 has 15 residues. Trimming left V 5 bases short and J 0 bases short, with 11 bases between. The V gene's germline CDR1 is MGHDK and CDR2 SYGVNS. The CDR3 loop is CASSRSRSSYNEQFF. DNA for the CDR3: TGTGCCAGCAGTAGAAGTAGGAGCTCCTACAATGAGCAGTTCTTC.

This clonotype appeared many times. The chain joins TRBV15 to TRBJ1-1; D not certain. V was trimmed by 5 bases and J by 1 base, leaving 11 bases between them. CDR1 LNHNV and CDR2 YYDKDF come from the germline V gene (reference sequence). There are 14 residues in the CDR3. CDR3 DNA sequence: TGTGCCACCAGCGGAACGGTGAAGAACACTGAAGCTTTCTTT. This encodes CATSGTVKNTEAFF.

This clonotype was detected ten times or more. The chain links TRBV7-2 to TRBJ2-5, with 10 bases fitting TRBD2. With 3 bases clipped from V and 6 bases from J, the junction kept 4 bases outside the gene matches. The V gene's germline CDR1 is SGHTA and CDR2 FQGNSA. The CDR3 contains 14 residues. CDR3 nucleotides: TGTGCCAGCAGCTTTAGCGGGGGGTTAAAGACCCAGTACTTC. This sequence encodes CASSFSGGLKTQYF.

In its sample, this clonotype was seen many times. The rearrangement links TRBV20-1 to TRBJ2-3; D unresolved. V lost 0 bases and J lost 1, with 14 bases in between. The length of the CDR3 is 16 residues. Germline assignment: CDR1 DFQATT and CDR2 SNEGSKA (reference sequence). CDR3 protein: CSARDLSFTRTDTQYF. CDR3 sequence (DNA): TGCAGTGCTAGAGATCTTTCGTTCACCCGCACAGATACGCAGTATTTT.

Ten or more counts support this clonotype. The CDR3, as DNA: TGTGCCACTTCCGCAAGCGGGAGCAGGGAGACCCAGTACTTC. It yields the protein CATSASGSRETQYF. V gene TRBV10-3 combines with J gene TRBJ2-5; 8 nucleotides line up with TRBD2. Losses at the gene ends were 10 bases for V and 5 bases for J; bases not matched to a gene: 12. CDR1 is ENHRY, CDR2 SYGVKD, per germline. This CDR3 spans 14 amino acids.

The chain is built from TRBV18 and TRBJ1-1; 9 positions agree with TRBD1. This CDR3 is 17 amino acids long. Germline-derived CDR1 and CDR2 are KGHSH and LQKENI. V lost 3 bases and J lost 2; bases outside the gene matches: 10. The CDR3 nucleotides read TGTGCCAGCTCACCGCCGGGGCGGGACAGGGCTAACACTGAAGCTTTCTTT. Its translation: CASSPPGRDRANTEAFF.